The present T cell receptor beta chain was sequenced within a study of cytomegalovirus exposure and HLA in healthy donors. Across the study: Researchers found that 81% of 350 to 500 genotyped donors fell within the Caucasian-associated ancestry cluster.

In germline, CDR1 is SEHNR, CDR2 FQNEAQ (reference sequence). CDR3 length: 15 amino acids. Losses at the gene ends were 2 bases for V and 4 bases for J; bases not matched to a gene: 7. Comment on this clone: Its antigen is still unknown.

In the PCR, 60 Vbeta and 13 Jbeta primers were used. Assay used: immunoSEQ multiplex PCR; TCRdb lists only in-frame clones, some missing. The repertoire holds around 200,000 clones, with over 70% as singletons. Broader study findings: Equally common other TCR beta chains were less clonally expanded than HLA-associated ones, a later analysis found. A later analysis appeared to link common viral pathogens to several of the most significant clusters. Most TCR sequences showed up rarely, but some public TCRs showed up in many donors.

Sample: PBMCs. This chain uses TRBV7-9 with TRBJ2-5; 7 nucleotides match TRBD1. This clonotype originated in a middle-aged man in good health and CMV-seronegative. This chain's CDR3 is CASSLPQGYAETQYF. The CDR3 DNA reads TGTGCCAGCAGCTTACCACAGGGGTACGCAGAGACCCAGTACTTC. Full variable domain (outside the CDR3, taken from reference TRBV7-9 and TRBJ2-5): DTGVSQNPRHKITKRGQNVTFRCDPISEHNRLYWYRQTLGQGPEFLTYFQNEAQLEKSRLLSDRFSAERPKGSFSTLEIQRTEQGDSAMYLCASSLPQGYAETQYFGPGTRLLVL.